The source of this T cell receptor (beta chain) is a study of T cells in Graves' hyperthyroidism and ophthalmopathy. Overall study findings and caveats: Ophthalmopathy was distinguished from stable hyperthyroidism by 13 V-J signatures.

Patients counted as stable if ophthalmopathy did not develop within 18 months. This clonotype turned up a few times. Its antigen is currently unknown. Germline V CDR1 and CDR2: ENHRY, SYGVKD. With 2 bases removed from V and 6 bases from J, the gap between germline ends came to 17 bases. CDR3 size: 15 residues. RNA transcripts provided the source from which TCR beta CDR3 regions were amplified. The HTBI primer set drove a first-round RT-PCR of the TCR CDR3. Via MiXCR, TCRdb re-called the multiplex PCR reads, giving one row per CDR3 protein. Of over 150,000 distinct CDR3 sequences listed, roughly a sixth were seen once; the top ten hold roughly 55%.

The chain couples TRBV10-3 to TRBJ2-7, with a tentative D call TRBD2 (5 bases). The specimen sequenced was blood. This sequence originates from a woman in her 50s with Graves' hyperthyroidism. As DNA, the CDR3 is TGTGCCATCAGTGAGCCCGAGGGAACTTTTGTCGAGCAGTACTTC. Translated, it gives CAISEPEGTFVEQYF.